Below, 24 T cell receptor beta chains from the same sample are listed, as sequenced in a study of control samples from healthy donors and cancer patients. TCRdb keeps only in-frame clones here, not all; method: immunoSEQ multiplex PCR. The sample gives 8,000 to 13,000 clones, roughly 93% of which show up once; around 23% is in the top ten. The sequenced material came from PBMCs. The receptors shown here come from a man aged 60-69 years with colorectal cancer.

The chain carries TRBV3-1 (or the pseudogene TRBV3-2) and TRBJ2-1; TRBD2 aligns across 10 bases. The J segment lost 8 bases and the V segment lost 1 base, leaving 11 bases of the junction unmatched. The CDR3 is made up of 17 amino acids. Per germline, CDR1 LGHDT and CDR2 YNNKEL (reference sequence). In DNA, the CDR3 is TGTGCCAGCAGCCAAGTATCGGGGACTAGCGCGACGTATGAGCAGTTCTTC. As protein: CASSQVSGTSATYEQFF.

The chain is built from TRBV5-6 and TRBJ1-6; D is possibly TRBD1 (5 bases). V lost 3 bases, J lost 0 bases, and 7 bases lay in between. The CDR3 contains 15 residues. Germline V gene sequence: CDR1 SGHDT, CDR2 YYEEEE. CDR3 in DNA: TGTGCCAGCAGCTGGGGGGGCTCCTATAATTCACCCCTCCACTTT. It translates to CASSWGGSYNSPLHF.

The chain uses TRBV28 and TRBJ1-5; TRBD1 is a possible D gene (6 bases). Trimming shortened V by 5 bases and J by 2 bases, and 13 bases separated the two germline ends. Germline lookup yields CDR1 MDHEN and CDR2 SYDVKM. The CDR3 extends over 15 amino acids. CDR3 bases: TGTGCCAGCAGTCCCGGGGGGGCCGGCAATCAGCCCCAGCATTTT. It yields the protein CASSPGGAGNQPQHF.

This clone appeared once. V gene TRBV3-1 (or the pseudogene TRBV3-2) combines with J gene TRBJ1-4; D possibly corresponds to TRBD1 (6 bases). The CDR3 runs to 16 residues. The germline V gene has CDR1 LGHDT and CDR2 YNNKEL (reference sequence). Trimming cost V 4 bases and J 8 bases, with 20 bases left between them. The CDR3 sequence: CASSRPRTAIKEKLFF. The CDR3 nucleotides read TGTGCCAGCAGCCGCCCGAGGACAGCAATAAAAGAAAAACTGTTTTTT.

CDR3 sequence (DNA): TGTGCCAGTAGTATAGTCCCCACAATCTATGGCTACACCTTC. Translation gives CASSIVPTIYGYTF. This rearrangement joins TRBV19 to TRBJ1-2; no definite D call. The CDR3 sequence is 14 residues long. Per germline, CDR1 LNHDA and CDR2 SQIVND (reference sequence). Trimming shortened V by 1 base and J by 4 bases, and 10 bases separated the two germline ends.

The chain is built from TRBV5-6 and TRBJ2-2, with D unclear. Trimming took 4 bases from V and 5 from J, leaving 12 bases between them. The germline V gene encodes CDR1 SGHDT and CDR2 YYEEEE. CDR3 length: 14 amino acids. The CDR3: CASSVGRRTGELFF. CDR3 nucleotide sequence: TGTGCCAGCAGCGTCGGTAGAAGAACCGGGGAGCTGTTTTTT.

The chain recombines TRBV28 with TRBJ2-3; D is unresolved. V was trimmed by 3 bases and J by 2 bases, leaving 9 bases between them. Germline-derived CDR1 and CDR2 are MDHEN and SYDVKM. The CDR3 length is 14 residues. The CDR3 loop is CASSFSTHTDTQYF. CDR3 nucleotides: TGTGCCAGCAGTTTCTCTACCCACACAGATACGCAGTATTTT.

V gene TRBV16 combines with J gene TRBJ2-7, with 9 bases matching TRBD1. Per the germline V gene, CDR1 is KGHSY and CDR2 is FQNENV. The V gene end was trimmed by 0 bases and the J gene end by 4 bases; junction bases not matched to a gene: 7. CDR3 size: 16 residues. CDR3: CASSQSFGTGMYEQYF. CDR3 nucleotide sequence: TGTGCCAGCAGCCAATCCTTCGGGACAGGGATGTACGAGCAGTACTTC.

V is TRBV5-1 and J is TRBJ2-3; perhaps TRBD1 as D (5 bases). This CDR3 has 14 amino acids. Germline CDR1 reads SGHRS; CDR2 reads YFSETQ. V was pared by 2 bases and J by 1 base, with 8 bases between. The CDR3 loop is CASSLSGRTDTQYF. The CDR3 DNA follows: TGCGCCAGCAGCTTATCAGGGCGCACAGATACGCAGTATTTT.

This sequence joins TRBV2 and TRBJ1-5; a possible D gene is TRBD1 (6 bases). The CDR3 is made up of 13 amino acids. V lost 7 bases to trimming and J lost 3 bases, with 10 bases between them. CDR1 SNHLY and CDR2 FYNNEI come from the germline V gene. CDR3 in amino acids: CASKRDNNQPQHF. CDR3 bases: TGTGCCAGCAAGAGGGACAACAATCAGCCCCAGCATTTT.

The CDR3 coding sequence is TGTGCCAGCAGCCCCCGACAGGGCTGGGACACTGAAGCTTTCTTT. Its protein product is CASSPRQGWDTEAFF. This rearrangement joins TRBV11-2 to TRBJ1-1, with 7 nucleotides matching TRBD1. CDR1 and CDR2 from the germline V gene are SGHAT and FQNNGV. The ends lost 5 bases at V and 3 bases at J; junction bases unmatched: 9. The CDR3 consists of 15 residues.

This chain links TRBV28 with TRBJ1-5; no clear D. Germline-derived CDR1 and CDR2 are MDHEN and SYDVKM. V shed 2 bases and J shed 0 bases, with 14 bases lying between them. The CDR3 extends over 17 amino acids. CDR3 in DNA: TGTGCCAGCAGTTTAATTAGGGAGTTTTATAGCAATCAGCCCCAGCATTTT. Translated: CASSLIREFYSNQPQHF.

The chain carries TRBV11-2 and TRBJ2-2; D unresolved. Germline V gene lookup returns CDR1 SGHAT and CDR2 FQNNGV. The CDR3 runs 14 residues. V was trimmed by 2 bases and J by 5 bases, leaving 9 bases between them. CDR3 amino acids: CASSLNLRTGELFF. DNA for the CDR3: TGTGCCAGCAGCTTAAATTTGCGAACCGGGGAGCTGTTTTTT.

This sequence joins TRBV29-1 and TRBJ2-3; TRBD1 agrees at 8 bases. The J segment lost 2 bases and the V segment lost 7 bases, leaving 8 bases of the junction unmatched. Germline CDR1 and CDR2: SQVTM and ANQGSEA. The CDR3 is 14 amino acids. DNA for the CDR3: TGCAGCGCGTACAGGGGGTCAACCACAGATACGCAGTATTTT. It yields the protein CSAYRGSTTDTQYF.

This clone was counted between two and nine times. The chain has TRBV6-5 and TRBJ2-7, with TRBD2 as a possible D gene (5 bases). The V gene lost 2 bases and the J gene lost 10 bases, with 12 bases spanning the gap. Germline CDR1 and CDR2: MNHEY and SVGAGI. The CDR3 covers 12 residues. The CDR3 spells CASSYRKGVQYF. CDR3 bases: TGTGCCAGCAGTTACCGGAAGGGAGTTCAGTACTTC.

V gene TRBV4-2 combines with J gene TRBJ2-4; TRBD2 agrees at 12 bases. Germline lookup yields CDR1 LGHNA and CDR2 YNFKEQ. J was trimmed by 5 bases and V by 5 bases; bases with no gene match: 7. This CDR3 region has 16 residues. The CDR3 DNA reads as TGTGCCAGCAGCTCGGCTAGCGGGGGGGCCCAAAACATTCAGTACTTC. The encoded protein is CASSSASGGAQNIQYF.

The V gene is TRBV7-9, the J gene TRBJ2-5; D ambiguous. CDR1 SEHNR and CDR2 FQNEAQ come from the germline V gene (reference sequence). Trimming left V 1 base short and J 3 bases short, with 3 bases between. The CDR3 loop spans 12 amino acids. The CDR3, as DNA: TGTGCCAGCAGCTTAGGGAAAGAGACCCAGTACTTC. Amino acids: CASSLGKETQYF.

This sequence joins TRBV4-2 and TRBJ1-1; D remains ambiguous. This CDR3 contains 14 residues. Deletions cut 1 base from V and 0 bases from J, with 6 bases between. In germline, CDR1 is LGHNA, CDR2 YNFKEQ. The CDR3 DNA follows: TGTGCCAGCAGCCAAGGGCGCATGAACACTGAAGCTTTCTTT. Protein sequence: CASSQGRMNTEAFF.

As DNA, the CDR3 is TGTGCCAGCAGCCCACGACTAGCGGGGGGTAACGGCGAGCAGTACTTC. Its protein product is CASSPRLAGGNGEQYF. The genes are TRBV3-1 (or the pseudogene TRBV3-2) and TRBJ2-7, with 13 bases identical to TRBD2. Germline V gene lookup returns CDR1 LGHDT and CDR2 YNNKEL (reference sequence). Trimming cost V 4 bases and J 6 bases; bases outside gene matches: 9. This CDR3 has 16 amino acids.

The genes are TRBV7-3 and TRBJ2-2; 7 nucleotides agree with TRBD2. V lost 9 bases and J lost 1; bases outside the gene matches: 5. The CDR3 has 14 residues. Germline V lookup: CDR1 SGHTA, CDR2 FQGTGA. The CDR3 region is CASSGGRNTGELFF. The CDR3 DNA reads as TGTGCCAGTTCCGGCGGGAGGAACACCGGGGAGCTGTTTTTT.

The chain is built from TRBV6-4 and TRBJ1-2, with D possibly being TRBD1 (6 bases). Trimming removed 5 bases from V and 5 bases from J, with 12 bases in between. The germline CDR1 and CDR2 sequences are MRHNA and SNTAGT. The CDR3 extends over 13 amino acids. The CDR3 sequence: CASSMDSGYGYTF. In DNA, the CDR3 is TGTGCCAGCAGTATGGACAGTGGGTATGGCTACACCTTC.

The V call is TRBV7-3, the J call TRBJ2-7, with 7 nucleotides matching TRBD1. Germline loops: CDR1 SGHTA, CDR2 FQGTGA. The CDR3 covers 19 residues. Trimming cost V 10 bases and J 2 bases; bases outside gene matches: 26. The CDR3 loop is CATGTPLEGSGQWPYEQYF. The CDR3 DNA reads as TGTGCCACAGGAACCCCACTCGAGGGATCGGGACAGTGGCCCTACGAGCAGTACTTC.

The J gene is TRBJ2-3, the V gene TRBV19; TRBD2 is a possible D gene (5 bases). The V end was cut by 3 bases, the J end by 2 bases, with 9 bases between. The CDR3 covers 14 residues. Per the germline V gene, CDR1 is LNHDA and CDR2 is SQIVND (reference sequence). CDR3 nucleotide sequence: TGTGCCAGTAGTATGACTATCGCCACAGATACGCAGTATTTT. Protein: CASSMTIATDTQYF.

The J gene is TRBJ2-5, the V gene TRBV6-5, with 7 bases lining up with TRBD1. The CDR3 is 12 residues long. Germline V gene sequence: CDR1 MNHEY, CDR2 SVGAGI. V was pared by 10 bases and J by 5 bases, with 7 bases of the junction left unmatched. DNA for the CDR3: TGTGCCACCTCCGACAGGGTGGAGACCCAGTACTTC. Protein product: CATSDRVETQYF.